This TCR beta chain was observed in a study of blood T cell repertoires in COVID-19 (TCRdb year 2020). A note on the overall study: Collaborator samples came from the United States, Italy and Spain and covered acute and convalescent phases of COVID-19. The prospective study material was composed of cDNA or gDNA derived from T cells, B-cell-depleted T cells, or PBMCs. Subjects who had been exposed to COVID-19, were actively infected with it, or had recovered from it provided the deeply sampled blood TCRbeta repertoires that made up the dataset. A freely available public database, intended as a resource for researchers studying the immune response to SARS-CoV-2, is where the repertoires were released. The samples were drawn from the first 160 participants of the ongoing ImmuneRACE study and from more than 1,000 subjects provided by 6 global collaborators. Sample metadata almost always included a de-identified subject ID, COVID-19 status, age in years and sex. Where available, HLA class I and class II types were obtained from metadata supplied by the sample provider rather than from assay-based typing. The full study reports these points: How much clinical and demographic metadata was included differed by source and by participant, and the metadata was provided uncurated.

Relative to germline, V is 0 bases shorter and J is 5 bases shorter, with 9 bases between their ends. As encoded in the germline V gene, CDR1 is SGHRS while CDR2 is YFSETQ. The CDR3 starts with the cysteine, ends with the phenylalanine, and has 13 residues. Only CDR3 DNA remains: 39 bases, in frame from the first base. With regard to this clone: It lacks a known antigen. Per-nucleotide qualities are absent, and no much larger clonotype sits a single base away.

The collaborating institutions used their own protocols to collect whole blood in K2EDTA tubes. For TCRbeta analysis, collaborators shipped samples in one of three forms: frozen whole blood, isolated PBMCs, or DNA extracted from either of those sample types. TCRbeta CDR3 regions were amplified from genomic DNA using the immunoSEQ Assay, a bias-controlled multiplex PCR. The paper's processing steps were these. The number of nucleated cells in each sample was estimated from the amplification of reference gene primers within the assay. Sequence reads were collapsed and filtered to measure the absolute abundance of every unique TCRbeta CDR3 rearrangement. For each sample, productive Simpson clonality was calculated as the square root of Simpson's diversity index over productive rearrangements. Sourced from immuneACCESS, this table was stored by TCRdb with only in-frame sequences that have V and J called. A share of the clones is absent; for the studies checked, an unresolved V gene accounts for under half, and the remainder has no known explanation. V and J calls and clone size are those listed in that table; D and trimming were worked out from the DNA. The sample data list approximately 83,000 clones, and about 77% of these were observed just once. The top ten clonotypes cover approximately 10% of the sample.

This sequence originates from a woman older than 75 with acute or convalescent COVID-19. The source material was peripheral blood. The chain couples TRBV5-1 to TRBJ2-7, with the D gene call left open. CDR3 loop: CASSLGAPNEQYF. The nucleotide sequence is TGCGCCAGCAGCTTGGGGGCACCCAACGAGCAGTACTTC.